The following is a T cell receptor beta chain sequence with its context. Its antigen is as yet unknown. Autoimmune disease history or systemic immunosuppression was exclusionary. These data are taken from a study of OX40 agonist ivuxolimab in advanced cancers. The study's findings and limits: At doses 0.1 to 3.0 mg/kg, CD4+ and CD8+ clones expanded.

The protocol was immunoSEQ multiplex PCR, while the TCRdb copy is restricted to in-frame clones and leaves out a portion. The table lists under 50,000 clones, 75% to 80% of them singletons. Trimming took off 4 bases at V and 5 bases at J, with 10 bases between the two ends. The CDR3 runs 13 residues. The germline V gene has CDR1 SNHLY and CDR2 FYNNEI. Sequenced material: CD4+ or CD8+ T cells sorted from blood, taken in a trial of the OX40 agonist ivuxolimab. V gene TRBV2 combines with J gene TRBJ2-3; no clear D gene. This clonotype was obtained from an adult with an advanced solid tumor such as melanoma, head and neck, liver or kidney cancer. CDR3 protein: CASSALPGDTQYF. The CDR3 nucleotides are TGTGCCAGCAGTGCATTGCCTGGAGATACGCAGTATTTT.